This is a list of T cell receptor beta chains from one sample in a study of blood T cells in healthy people across ages. In TCRdb, the 5' RACE reads were re-called with MiXCR into one record per CDR3 protein. Of hundreds of thousands of distinct CDR3 sequences detected, roughly 50% appear once; the ten largest clones hold roughly 25%. Sample: blood. The receptors stem from a man aged 40-55 years in good health. The CDR3 runs from the conserved cysteine through the conserved F or W. A D gene is named only where the DNA matches it firmly. Some rows have no size entry. The others give once, few or many, or a class for an expanded clone.

j_call,cdr3_length,v_call,clone_size,d_call,cdr3_aa,cdr3_nt
TRBJ2-7,10,TRBV27,NA,NA,CAPPHYEQYF,TGTGCCCCCCCGCATTACGAGCAGTACTTC
TRBJ1-5,14,TRBV7-2,NA,NA,CASSATISNQPQHF,TGTGCCAGCAGCGCTACAATTAGCAATCAGCCCCAGCATTTT
TRBJ2-7,14,TRBV7-2,NA,TRBD1,CASRPRQGFYEQYF,TGTGCCAGCAGACCTCGACAGGGGTTCTACGAGCAGTACTTC
TRBJ2-3,17,TRBV5-1,NA,TRBD2,CASSSQGGLAGADTQYF,TGCGCCAGCAGCTCGCAGGGTGGACTAGCGGGGGCGGATACGCAGTATTTT
TRBJ1-6,15,TRBV4-2,NA,TRBD1,CASSKTTGEGSPLHF,TGTGCCAGCAGCAAAACGACAGGGGAGGGCTCGCCCCTCCACTTT
TRBJ2-3,13,TRBV6-1,NA,NA,CVSSVDRRDTQYF,TGTGTCAGCAGTGTGGACCGGAGGGATACGCAGTATTTT
TRBJ2-2,14,TRBV6-2/TRBV6-3,NA,NA,CASSGTRGTGELFF,TGTGCCAGCTCGGGGACCCGAGGCACCGGGGAGCTGTTTTTT
TRBJ2-3,14,TRBV7-3,few,TRBD2,CASSFGAGADTQYF,TGTGCCAGCAGCTTCGGCGCGGGGGCAGATACGCAGTATTTT
TRBJ2-7,16,TRBV6-2/TRBV6-3,few,TRBD2,CASSRGLAGEPYEQYF,TGTGCCAGCAGTCGAGGACTAGCGGGGGAGCCCTACGAGCAGTACTTC
TRBJ2-2,15,TRBV6-4,NA,NA,CASSREGGNTGELFF,TGTGCCAGCAGCCGAGAAGGGGGGAACACCGGGGAGCTGTTTTTT
TRBJ2-5,15,TRBV6-5,NA,NA,CASSYSPRVEETQYF,TGTGCCAGCAGTTACTCCCCCAGGGTAGAAGAGACCCAGTACTTC
TRBJ2-7,15,TRBV28,NA,NA,CASSDPRTKSYEQYF,TGTGCCAGCAGTGATCCCCGGACAAAAAGTTACGAGCAGTACTTC
TRBJ2-3,13,TRBV9,NA,NA,CASSVRAGDTQYF,TGTGCCAGCAGCGTCAGGGCGGGAGATACGCAGTATTTT
TRBJ1-2,13,TRBV6-5,NA,NA,CASSYSNGGGYTF,TGTGCCAGCAGTTACTCGAACGGGGGAGGCTACACCTTC
TRBJ2-5,14,TRBV19,NA,NA,CASRSGGNNNEQYF,TGTGCCAGTAGATCTGGTGGGAACAACAATGAGCAGTACTTC
TRBJ2-7,13,TRBV3-1,NA,TRBD1,CASSGQSWNEQYF,TGTGCCAGTTCGGGACAGTCATGGAACGAGCAGTACTTC
TRBJ1-5,12,TRBV28,NA,NA,CASLQPNQPQHF,TGTGCCAGCCTTCAGCCCAATCAGCCCCAGCATTTT
TRBJ2-5,14,TRBV20-1,few,TRBD2,CSAPDSGAGETQYF,TGCAGTGCTCCCGACAGCGGGGCTGGAGAGACCCAGTACTTC
TRBJ2-2,15,TRBV6-5,NA,NA,CASSYSGLNTGELFF,TGTGCCAGCAGTTACTCGGGTTTGAACACCGGGGAGCTGTTTTTT
TRBJ2-3,18,TRBV5-6,NA,NA,CASSLAPAGLLSTDTQYF,TGTGCCAGCAGCTTGGCCCCGGCCGGACTCCTTAGCACAGATACGCAGTATTTT
TRBJ2-1,15,TRBV20-1,few,NA,CSANSPLPSYNEQFF,TGCAGTGCTAACTCCCCTCTCCCTAGCTACAATGAGCAGTTCTTC
TRBJ2-1,18,TRBV4-2,NA,TRBD2,CASSQGGLRTSVYNEQFF,TGTGCCAGCAGCCAAGGTGGGCTGAGGACTAGCGTGTACAATGAGCAGTTCTTC
TRBJ2-7,13,TRBV28,NA,NA,CASSPGTVREQYF,TGTGCCAGCAGTCCCGGGACGGTCCGTGAGCAGTACTTC
TRBJ1-5,13,TRBV29-1,NA,NA,CSARSGGNQPQHF,TGCAGCGCCCGGAGTGGGGGCAATCAGCCCCAGCATTTT
TRBJ1-2,13,TRBV27,few,NA,CASSPDRRYGYTF,TGTGCCAGCAGTCCTGACCGGCGCTATGGCTACACCTTC
TRBJ2-1,12,TRBV29-1,NA,NA,CSVEPGYNEQFF,TGCAGCGTTGAACCAGGCTACAATGAGCAGTTCTTC
TRBJ2-7,14,TRBV21-1,NA,NA,CASSNGRGSYEQYF,TGTGCCAGCAGCAACGGGCGGGGCTCCTACGAGCAGTACTTC
TRBJ1-2,14,TRBV12-3/TRBV12-4,many,TRBD1,CASSLSGTGGGYTF,TGTGCCAGCAGTTTATCTGGGACAGGAGGCGGCTACACCTTC
TRBJ1-1,15,TRBV7-2,NA,NA,CASSLKAGGETEAFF,TGTGCCAGCAGCTTAAAAGCGGGGGGAGAAACTGAAGCTTTCTTT
TRBJ2-5,15,TRBV4-2,few,NA,CASSQVGGVRETQYF,TGTGCCAGCAGCCAAGTGGGTGGGGTTCGTGAGACCCAGTACTTC
TRBJ2-3,13,TRBV7-9,NA,NA,CASSVEGMDTQYF,TGTGCCAGCAGCGTAGAGGGGATGGATACGCAGTATTTT
TRBJ2-7,15,TRBV6-2/TRBV6-3,NA,NA,CASINIGQFSYEQYF,TGTGCCAGCATAAACATCGGGCAGTTCTCCTACGAGCAGTACTTC
TRBJ2-3,16,TRBV12-3/TRBV12-4,few,TRBD2,CASSSSGGLITDTQYF,TGTGCCAGCAGTTCGTCGGGGGGGCTTATCACAGATACGCAGTATTTT
TRBJ1-2,13,TRBV10-3,few,NA,CAISELSESGYTF,TGTGCCATCAGTGAGTTGTCGGAAAGCGGCTACACCTTC
TRBJ2-7,14,TRBV4-2,NA,NA,CASSQETGRETQYF,TGTGCCAGCAGCCAGGAAACAGGGAGGGAGACCCAGTACTTT
TRBJ1-1,16,TRBV3-1,NA,NA,CASSQGNLGWDTEAFF,TGTGCCAGCAGCCAAGGAAACCTAGGATGGGACACTGAAGCTTTCTTT
TRBJ1-2,11,TRBV2,NA,NA,CASSRTYGYTF,TGTGCCAGCAGTCGGACGTATGGCTACACCTTC
TRBJ2-7,16,TRBV27,few,TRBD1,CASSWDPQGLNYEQYF,TGTGCCAGCAGTTGGGACCCACAGGGGTTAAACTACGAGCAGTACTTC
TRBJ2-7,16,TRBV25-1,NA,NA,CASSEGWGLGVGSQYF,TGTGCCAGCAGTGAGGGGTGGGGCTTAGGAGTCGGGTCCCAGTACTTC
TRBJ2-7,15,TRBV6-1,NA,NA,CASSEAGGPVYEQYF,TGTGCCAGCAGTGAAGCGGGGGGTCCGGTCTACGAGCAGTACTTC